The 30 T cell receptor beta chains below were found in one sample sequenced in a study of relationships among human T cell subsets. The T cell receptor alpha and beta CDR3 regions were amplified from mRNA by semiquantitative ARM-PCR. ARM-PCR used tagged nested gene-specific primers, then communal superprimers for exponential amplification. TCRdb recomputed calls from the multiplex PCR reads with MiXCR, one row per CDR3 protein. In the table there are around 14,000 distinct CDR3 sequences, around two thirds of which are singletons. Sequenced material: total T cells sorted from blood. The receptors come from a man aged 40-55 years in good health.

The chain carries TRBV12-3 or TRBV12-4 and TRBJ1-4; D is unresolved. V shed 5 bases and J shed 3 bases, with 10 bases lying between them. The CDR3 is made up of 14 amino acids. The chain's CDR3 is CASSPERANEKLFF. CDR3 nucleotides: TGTGCCAGCAGTCCGGAGAGGGCTAATGAAAAACTGTTTTTT.

The chain is built from TRBV18 and TRBJ2-7; a possible D gene is TRBD1 (6 bases). The CDR3 loop spans 15 amino acids. The germline V and J ends were trimmed by 3 bases and 1 base, with 13 bases remaining between them. CDR1 KGHSH and CDR2 LQKENI come from the germline V gene. The CDR3, as DNA: TGTGCCAGCTCACCGCCCAGGGGTGGTTCCTACGAGCAGTACTTC. As protein: CASSPPRGGSYEQYF. Full variable domain (rest looked up from reference TRBV18 and TRBJ2-7): NAGVMQNPRHLVRRRGQEARLRCSPMKGHSHVYWYRQLPEEGLKFMVYLQKENIIDESGMPKERFSAEFPKEGPSILRIQQVVRGDSAAYFCASSPPRGGSYEQYFGPGTRLTVT.

The chain has TRBV10-3 and TRBJ1-2; 7 bases map to TRBD1. V was pared by 5 bases and J by 3 bases, with 3 bases of the junction left unmatched. This CDR3 spans 13 amino acids. Per germline, CDR1 ENHRY and CDR2 SYGVKD. The CDR3 nucleotides read TGTGCCATCAGTTCTGACAGGGACTATGGCTACACCTTC. This codes for CAISSDRDYGYTF.

The rearrangement joins TRBV4-1 to TRBJ1-6; D not resolved. Between the trimmed V and J ends, which lost 0 bases and 7 bases, there was a span of 10 bases. Per the germline V gene, CDR1 is MGHRA and CDR2 is YSYEKL. CDR3 length: 15 residues. The DNA of the CDR3 is TGCGCCAGCAGCCAAGATGTCACATTCAATTCACCCCTCCACTTT. Translated, it gives CASSQDVTFNSPLHF.

The chain employs TRBV30 and TRBJ2-1; D perhaps matches TRBD2 (6 bases). Germline V gene lookup returns CDR1 GTSNPN and CDR2 SVGIG (reference sequence). This CDR3 has 13 residues. Deletions cut 3 bases from V and 5 bases from J, with 11 bases between. The CDR3, as DNA: TGTGCCTGGAGGGACTATGGCCACAATGAGCAGTTCTTC. This gives the protein CAWRDYGHNEQFF.

The chain is built from TRBV10-3 and TRBJ2-1, with D perhaps TRBD1 or TRBD2 (5 bases each). The CDR3 is 14 residues long. The germline V gene encodes CDR1 ENHRY and CDR2 SYGVKD. The V and J ends lost 3 bases and 9 bases respectively, with 15 bases between them. In DNA form, the CDR3 reads TGTGCCATCAGTGAACGAGGCGAGGGGAGTGAGCAGTTCTTC. Its protein product is CAISERGEGSEQFF.

By proportion, this clonotype is medium-sized. The chain employs TRBV5-1 and TRBJ2-1; TRBD1 matches at 9 bases. The CDR3 runs to 13 residues. The V and J ends lost 3 bases and 9 bases, in that order; junction bases with no gene match: 4. The germline gives CDR1 SGHRS, CDR2 YFSETQ. DNA for the CDR3: TGCGCCAGCAGCTGGACAGGGGCCGGTGAGCAGTTCTTC. Translating it yields CASSWTGAGEQFF.

This chain joins TRBV14 and TRBJ2-1; D call uncertain. This CDR3 region has 14 residues. The ends were cut back, 0 bases at V and 3 bases at J, with 6 bases in the middle. The germline CDR1 and CDR2 sequences are SGHDN and FVKESK. The CDR3 spells CASSQESRYNEQFF. CDR3 nucleotide sequence: TGTGCCAGCAGCCAAGAAAGTCGCTACAATGAGCAGTTCTTC.

The chain has TRBV12-3 or TRBV12-4 and TRBJ2-1; D call uncertain. The CDR3 consists of 11 residues. Trimming left V 7 bases short and J 8 bases short, with 9 bases between. The CDR3 coding sequence is TGTGCCAGCAATCGAGGACATGAGCAGTTCTTC. It translates to CASNRGHEQFF.

This clonotype has only a few counts. V and J are TRBV11-1 and TRBJ2-5, with TRBD1 matching 12 bases. V shed 5 bases, J shed 5 bases, and the junction held 6 bases outside the gene matches. CDR1 and CDR2 (germline): SGHAT, FQDESV (reference sequence). This CDR3 is 15 amino acids long. The CDR3 is CASSPRDRGQETQYF. As DNA, the CDR3 is TGTGCCAGCAGCCCCCGGGACAGGGGGCAGGAGACCCAGTACTTC.

This chain links TRBV27 with TRBJ2-3; 14 bases fit TRBD2. The junction had 3 bases not matched to a gene; V was cut back by 5 bases and J by 2 bases. In germline, CDR1 is MNHEY, CDR2 SMNVEV (reference sequence). The CDR3 is 16 amino acids. The CDR3 region is CASSTGLAGVTDTQYF. The CDR3 bases are TGTGCCAGCAGTACGGGACTAGCGGGGGTCACAGATACGCAGTATTTT.

This chain uses TRBV27 with TRBJ1-2; 9 nucleotides align to TRBD1. The CDR3 is 15 amino acids. Germline V gene data show CDR1 as MNHEY and CDR2 as SMNVEV (reference sequence). V lost 5 bases, J lost 6 bases, and 10 bases stayed unmatched. The CDR3 DNA reads as TGTGCCAGCAGTCACAGCGGACAGGGGATGAATGGCTACACCTTC. Its translation: CASSHSGQGMNGYTF.

On this clonotype: A read error may produce the germline difference seen at one junction end. This chain connects TRBV6-4 to TRBJ2-3; possible D gene TRBD2, 6 bases. The CDR3 is 14 amino acids. Germline assignment: CDR1 MRHNA and CDR2 SNTAGT. This chain's CDR3 is CASGDGGGTDTQYF. CDR3 DNA: TGTGCCAGCGGTGACGGGGGAGGCACAGATACGCAGTATTTT.

This sequence joins TRBV2 and TRBJ2-3; no reliable D call. The V gene lost 8 bases and the J gene lost 6 bases, with 12 bases spanning the gap. CDR3 length equals 12 residues. The germline V gene encodes CDR1 SNHLY and CDR2 FYNNEI. CDR3 in DNA: TGTGCCAGCGACACCTCTGGTGATACGCAGTATTTT. Amino acid sequence: CASDTSGDTQYF.

This clonotype came up a few times. V gene TRBV11-2 combines with J gene TRBJ2-5; a possible D gene is TRBD2 (5 bases). The CDR3 contains 14 residues. Trimming cost V 6 bases and J 2 bases, with 13 bases left between them. The germline V gene encodes CDR1 SGHAT and CDR2 FQNNGV. CDR3 amino acids: CASRITSGQETQYF. In nucleotides, the CDR3 is TGTGCCAGCAGAATCACTTCGGGGCAAGAGACCCAGTACTTC.

This clonotype was counted between two and nine times. The chain recombines TRBV2 with TRBJ1-3; D is unclear. Germline assignment: CDR1 SNHLY and CDR2 FYNNEI. Deletions cut 3 bases from V and 4 bases from J, with 4 bases between. This CDR3 has 12 residues. Here the CDR3 reads CASSERGNTIYF. Written as DNA, the CDR3 is TGTGCCAGCAGTGAGCGGGGAAACACCATATATTTT.

The chain has TRBV6-5 and TRBJ2-7; tentative D call: TRBD2 (6 bases). This CDR3 has 15 amino acids. Germline-derived CDR1 and CDR2 are MNHEY and SVGAGI. Trimming pared 7 bases from V and 2 bases from J, leaving 18 bases between. CDR3 protein: CASMITAEGPYEQYF. The CDR3 DNA sequence: TGTGCCAGCATGATTACGGCGGAGGGCCCCTACGAGCAGTACTTC.

The chain links TRBV20-1 to TRBJ2-1; D is unresolved. CDR1 and CDR2 (germline): DFQATT, SNEGSKA (reference sequence). Trimming took 5 bases from V and 12 from J, leaving 11 bases between them. The CDR3 runs to 10 residues. In DNA form, the CDR3 reads TGCAGTGCTTCGACCGCTAGGCAGTTCTTC. Its translation: CSASTARQFF.

The CDR3 DNA sequence: TGTGCCAGCAGTTTGAGAAATCAGCCCCAGCATTTT. Its protein product is CASSLRNQPQHF. The chain carries TRBV12-3 or TRBV12-4 and TRBJ1-5; no clear D. The CDR3 totals 12 residues. V lost 3 bases to trimming and J lost 4 bases, with 4 bases between them.

The chain links TRBV18 to TRBJ1-5; no firm D call. Germline CDR1 KGHSH, CDR2 LQKENI. The germline V and J ends were trimmed by 4 bases and 0 bases, with 4 bases remaining between them. This CDR3 has 13 amino acids. The CDR3 DNA is TGTGCCAGCTCACTAAGTAGCAATCAGCCCCAGCATTTT. The encoded protein is CASSLSSNQPQHF.

For this clonotype: At one end, the junction sequence differs from germline, possibly due to a read error. The genes are TRBV10-3 and TRBJ1-3; D is unresolved. CDR3 size: 13 residues. Germline loops: CDR1 ENHRY, CDR2 SYGVKD. DNA for the CDR3: TGTGCCATCAAAGAGTATTCTGGAAGCACCATATATTTT. Protein sequence: CAIKEYSGSTIYF.

The chain carries TRBV7-9 and TRBJ1-2, with 7 bases lining up with TRBD1. The CDR3 is 19 amino acids. Germline V gene lookup returns CDR1 SEHNR and CDR2 FQNEAQ (reference sequence). V lost 4 bases, J lost 3 bases, and 20 bases stayed unmatched. This CDR3 reads CASSSTTGDLLIDDYGYTF. CDR3 DNA: TGTGCCAGCAGCTCTACTACAGGGGACCTTTTGATTGACGACTATGGCTACACCTTC. Complete variable domain (other parts from reference TRBV7-9 and TRBJ1-2): DTGVSQNPRHKITKRGQNVTFRCDPISEHNRLYWYRQTLGQGPEFLTYFQNEAQLEKSRLLSDRFSAERPKGSFSTLEIQRTEQGDSAMYLCASSSTTGDLLIDDYGYTFGSGTRLTVV.

The J gene is TRBJ2-3, the V gene TRBV5-1; D may be TRBD1 (6 bases). The CDR3 contains 15 residues. V dropped 5 bases and J dropped 3 bases, with 16 bases sitting between them. Germline V gene lookup returns CDR1 SGHRS and CDR2 YFSETQ. The CDR3 spells CASREQGYSTDTQYF. The CDR3 region has the DNA TGCGCCAGCAGGGAACAGGGTTACTCGACAGATACGCAGTATTTT.

The chain links TRBV29-1 to TRBJ2-7; D unclear. V gave up 4 bases and J gave up 2 bases, with 15 bases separating them. The germline CDR1 and CDR2 sequences are SQVTM and ANQGSEA. The CDR3 is 14 residues long. In nucleotides, the CDR3 is TGCAGCGTTGGGCATTCTGGGCCACCCTACGAGCAGTACTTC. Translation: CSVGHSGPPYEQYF.

V is TRBV5-1 and J is TRBJ2-5, with D possibly TRBD1 on 6 matching bases. The V gene's germline CDR1 is SGHRS and CDR2 YFSETQ. The length of the CDR3 is 14 residues. The V and J ends lost 1 base and 6 bases respectively, with 13 bases between them. In DNA, the CDR3 is TGCGCCAGCAGCTTGTCACAGGGCGGACAGACCCAGTACTTC. Translation gives CASSLSQGGQTQYF.

DNA of the CDR3: TGTGCCACCAGTGACTCACGGACCTACGAGCAGTACTTC. Amino acids: CATSDSRTYEQYF. J is TRBJ2-7 and V is TRBV24-1; D remains unclear. Germline assignment: CDR1 KGHDR and CDR2 SFDVKD. Between the trimmed V and J ends, which lost 4 bases and 2 bases, there was a span of 8 bases. This CDR3 has 13 amino acids.

There are a few counts of this clonotype. J is TRBJ2-3 and V is TRBV6-1; D is unclear. This CDR3 has 16 amino acids. Germline V CDR1 and CDR2: MNHNS, SASEGT. V shed 2 bases and J shed 6 bases, with 18 bases lying between them. This CDR3 is CASSESALRMWDTQYF. For the CDR3, the DNA is TGTGCCAGCAGTGAATCGGCCCTACGAATGTGGGATACGCAGTATTTT.

V and J are TRBV7-9 and TRBJ2-3; D unresolved. Germline CDR1 and CDR2: SEHNR and FQNEAQ (reference sequence). The germline V and J ends were trimmed by 4 bases and 3 bases, with 5 bases remaining between them. The CDR3 covers 12 residues. DNA of the CDR3: TGTGCCAGCAGCTCGACGACAGATACGCAGTATTTT. Translated: CASSSTTDTQYF.

V gene TRBV19 combines with J gene TRBJ2-3, with 7 bases matching TRBD1. CDR3 length: 15 residues. Germline V gene lookup returns CDR1 LNHDA and CDR2 SQIVND (reference sequence). V lost 2 bases to trimming and J lost 5 bases; unmatched junction nucleotides: 7. CDR3 in amino acids: CASSIRGQIQDTQYF. DNA of the CDR3: TGTGCCAGTAGTATAAGGGGACAGATTCAAGATACGCAGTATTTT.

The CDR3: CASSLAPAGGQPQHF. The CDR3 bases are TGTGCCAGCAGCTTAGCGCCGGCAGGAGGCCAGCCCCAGCATTTT. The chain links TRBV11-2 to TRBJ1-5, with no clear D. The germline V gene encodes CDR1 SGHAT and CDR2 FQNNGV. Trimming shortened V by 1 base and J by 7 bases, and 14 bases separated the two germline ends. This CDR3 has 15 amino acids.